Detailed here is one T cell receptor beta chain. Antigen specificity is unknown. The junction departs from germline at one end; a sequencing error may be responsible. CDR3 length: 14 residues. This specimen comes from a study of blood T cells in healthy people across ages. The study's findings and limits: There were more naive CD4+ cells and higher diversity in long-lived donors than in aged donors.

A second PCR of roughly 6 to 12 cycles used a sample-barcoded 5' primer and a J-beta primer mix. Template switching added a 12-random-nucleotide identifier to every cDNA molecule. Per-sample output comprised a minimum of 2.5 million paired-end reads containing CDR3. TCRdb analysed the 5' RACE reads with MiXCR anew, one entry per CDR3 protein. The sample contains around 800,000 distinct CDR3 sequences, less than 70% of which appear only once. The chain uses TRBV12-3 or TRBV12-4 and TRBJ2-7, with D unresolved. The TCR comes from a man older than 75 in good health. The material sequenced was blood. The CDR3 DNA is TGTGCCAGCGGTTTAAGCTTAGGATCCTACGAGCAGTACTTC. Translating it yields CASGLSLGSYEQYF.